Detailed here is one T cell receptor (beta chain). Its antigen is currently unknown. Germline V lookup: CDR1 SGHVS, CDR2 FNYEAQ. There are 18 residues in the CDR3. V dropped 1 base and J dropped 3; count of bases not matched to a gene: 9. This specimen comes from a study of T cell responses to AZD1222 COVID-19 vaccine. Study-wide results and limits: Clonal diversity may have been underestimated in mostly white British donors. Only 5 or 6 people who got AZD1222 tested seropositive at baseline. Nearly half of the spike-specific TCRs reportedly recognize variant regions that carry no mutations.

Sequenced by immunoSEQ multiplex PCR; TCRdb stores in-frame clones only, minus some. This sample has over 100,000 clones, with 90% to 95% found just once. The receptor was isolated from an adult in good health. The chain recombines TRBV7-6 with TRBJ2-1, with 10 bases fitting TRBD2. Material: peripheral blood, obtained on day 0 of AZD1222 vaccination. In DNA, the CDR3 is TGTGCCAGCAGCTTAGTACTAGCGGGGTCATTCCACTACAATGAGCAGTTCTTC. Its translation is CASSLVLAGSFHYNEQFF.